Following are 16 T cell receptor beta chains from one sample sequenced in a study of T cell repertoires in cytomegalovirus infection. Antigen specificity for these receptors is unknown. Via MiXCR, TCRdb re-called the reads, giving one row per CDR3 protein. The table shows about 83,000 distinct CDR3 sequences, with about 31% occurring only once. This specimen consisted of CD8+ T cells from cultured PBMCs, obtained from culture after CMV antigen stimulation. Every receptor here comes from a human donor in good health (CMV status not recorded). Some clones in this sample may be carry-over from other donors' samples.

The chain is built from TRBV6-5 and TRBJ1-2; 8 bases are shared with TRBD1. The trim removed 5 bases at V and 6 bases at J, leaving 8 bases unmatched. Germline assignment: CDR1 MNHEY and CDR2 SVGAGI. The length of the CDR3 is 14 residues. The DNA of the CDR3 is TGTGCCAGCAGTGGCATACAGGGGGTGGATGGCTACACCTTC. It is translated as CASSGIQGVDGYTF.

This clonotype was detected a few times. The chain is built from TRBV5-1 and TRBJ1-1, with 10 bases identical to TRBD1. CDR3 size: 16 residues. Germline values: CDR1 SGHRS, CDR2 YFSETQ. V was clipped by 4 bases and J by 5 bases; unmatched bases: 11. The DNA for the CDR3 is TGCGCCAGCAGCGCGACAGGGGGCTCAGGGGGAACTGAAGCTTTCTTT. Protein sequence: CASSATGGSGGTEAFF.

This chain uses TRBV7-9 with TRBJ1-2, with a weak D call TRBD1 (6 bases). The germline gives CDR1 SEHNR, CDR2 FQNEAQ (reference sequence). The CDR3 length is 14 residues. The V and J ends lost 1 base and 7 bases respectively, with 13 bases between them. The CDR3 nucleotides are TGTGCCAGCAGCTTAGTCCCCGGGGGCCGTGGCTACACCTTC. Amino acids: CASSLVPGGRGYTF. Using reference TRBV7-9 and TRBJ1-2 for the parts outside the CDR3, the full variable domain is DTGVSQNPRHKITKRGQNVTFRCDPISEHNRLYWYRQTLGQGPEFLTYFQNEAQLEKSRLLSDRFSAERPKGSFSTLEIQRTEQGDSAMYLCASSLVPGGRGYTFGSGTRLTVV.

This clonotype has a count of ten or more. This chain uses TRBV7-9 with TRBJ2-5; TRBD2 matches 11 bases. J gave up 1 base and V 6 bases, and 7 bases lay outside the gene matches. CDR3 size: 16 residues. Germline V gene lookup returns CDR1 SEHNR and CDR2 FQNEAQ (reference sequence). The CDR3: CASSPLAGGLQETQYF. Here the CDR3 DNA reads TGTGCCAGCAGTCCCCTAGCGGGGGGCCTCCAAGAGACCCAGTACTTC.

There are a few counts of this clonotype. The chain links TRBV7-4 to TRBJ1-1, with 7 positions matching TRBD1. The J segment lost 4 bases and the V segment lost 5 bases, leaving 7 bases of the junction unmatched. CDR3 size: 14 residues. CDR1 SGHVT and CDR2 SQSDAQ come from the germline V gene. The CDR3 spells CASSPSQGVTEAFF. The CDR3 DNA reads as TGTGCCAGCAGCCCATCCCAGGGGGTCACTGAAGCTTTCTTT.

This clonotype was observed once. The V and J genes are TRBV7-8 and TRBJ1-2; perhaps TRBD1 as D (5 bases). This CDR3 is built from 15 residues. The V gene lost 4 bases and the J gene lost 4 bases, with 16 bases spanning the gap. The V gene's germline CDR1 is SGHVS and CDR2 FQNEAQ. CDR3 DNA: TGTGCCAGCAGCTCACGACAGCGACAAGGCTATGGCTACACCTTC. Protein: CASSSRQRQGYGYTF.

The chain uses TRBV11-2 and TRBJ2-1, with a possible D match to TRBD2 (6 bases). The germline V gene encodes CDR1 SGHAT and CDR2 FQNNGV. This CDR3 is 14 amino acids long. The V and J ends lost 5 bases and 8 bases respectively, with 16 bases between them. The CDR3 DNA reads TGTGCCAGCAGCACCCGGGGGACCTGGGATGAGCAGTTCTTC. It codes for CASSTRGTWDEQFF.

The genes are TRBV6-5 and TRBJ1-2; TRBD1 might be the D (5 bases). Germline V gives CDR1 MNHEY, CDR2 SVGAGI. CDR3 length: 12 amino acids. V was shortened by 5 bases and J by 8 bases, with 12 bases between the two germline ends. The CDR3 spells CASSRTGEGYTF. CDR3 nucleotides: TGTGCCAGCAGTCGGACGGGGGAAGGCTACACCTTC.

This clonotype was observed a handful of times. The chain links TRBV5-4 to TRBJ2-5; 12 positions match TRBD1. The CDR3 contains 15 residues. The V and J ends lost 5 bases and 4 bases, in that order; junction bases with no gene match: 6. Germline V lookup: CDR1 SGHNT, CDR2 YYREEE (reference sequence). Written as DNA, the CDR3 is TGTGCCAGCAGATTCCGGGACAGGGGGCCAGAGACCCAGTACTTC. As protein: CASRFRDRGPETQYF. Full variable domain (remainder filled in from reference TRBV5-4 and TRBJ2-5): ETGVTQSPTHLIKTRGQQVTLRCSSQSGHNTVSWYQQALGQGPQFIFQYYREEENGRGNFPPRFSGLQFPNYSSELNVNALELDDSALYLCASRFRDRGPETQYFGPGTRLLVL.

A few counts support this clonotype. V gene TRBV5-4 combines with J gene TRBJ2-5; 8 nucleotides line up with TRBD2. This CDR3 contains 15 residues. In germline, CDR1 is SGHNT, CDR2 YYREEE (reference sequence). The V and J ends lost 0 bases and 2 bases, in that order; junction bases with no gene match: 3. The CDR3 is CASSLGAGVQETQYF. Here the CDR3 DNA reads TGTGCCAGCAGCTTGGGAGCGGGGGTGCAAGAGACCCAGTACTTC.

The rearrangement joins TRBV5-1 to TRBJ2-2; D uncertain. CDR3 length: 13 amino acids. The ends were cut back, 5 bases at V and 7 bases at J, with 12 bases in the middle. Germline CDR1 is SGHRS and CDR2 is YFSETQ. The CDR3 sequence: CASRPDLGGELFF. In DNA, the CDR3 is TGCGCCAGCAGGCCTGACTTGGGCGGGGAGCTGTTTTTT.

This chain joins TRBV27 and TRBJ1-2; maybe TRBD1 (5 bases). This CDR3 has 13 amino acids. Germline V gene lookup returns CDR1 MNHEY and CDR2 SMNVEV (reference sequence). Trimming pared 6 bases from V and 4 bases from J, leaving 12 bases between. Here the CDR3 reads CASSREVGYGYTF. CDR3 sequence (DNA): TGTGCCAGCAGCAGGGAGGTCGGCTATGGCTACACCTTC.

The V gene is TRBV6-8, the J gene TRBJ2-7, with 9 bases fitting TRBD1. Germline assignment: CDR1 MNHGY and CDR2 SAAAGT. The CDR3 loop spans 16 amino acids. V lost 0 bases and J lost 3; bases outside the gene matches: 6. The CDR3 loop reads CASSYSSEDRGYEQYF. CDR3 bases: TGTGCCAGCAGTTACTCGTCCGAGGACAGGGGCTACGAGCAGTACTTC.

The sample holds a few counts of this clonotype. The gene calls are TRBV6-5 and TRBJ2-3; 8 bases map to TRBD2. The germline V gene encodes CDR1 MNHEY and CDR2 SVGAGI. The length of the CDR3 is 14 residues. The ends lost 6 bases at V and 4 bases at J; junction bases unmatched: 6. Written as DNA, the CDR3 is TGTGCCAGCAGCCCGGGGGGGGCCTCAGATACGCAGTATTTT. It encodes CASSPGGASDTQYF.

This clonotype occurred a few times. As DNA, the CDR3 is TGTGCCAGCAGTTACTTCTCGGGGAGGGTCACTGAAGCTTTCTTT. It is translated as CASSYFSGRVTEAFF. The rearrangement uses TRBV6-6 and TRBJ1-1; D not resolved. The V gene's germline CDR1 is MNHNY and CDR2 SVGAGI (reference sequence). The CDR3 is 15 amino acids. V was trimmed by 1 base and J by 4 bases, leaving 13 bases between them.

This clonotype turned up a few times. The V call is TRBV7-3, the J call TRBJ2-2; D is ambiguous. Germline V CDR1 and CDR2: SGHTA, FQGTGA. The V end lost 5 bases, the J end lost 5 bases, and 9 bases lay between the germline ends. The CDR3 is 13 residues long. CDR3 nucleotides: TGTGCCAGCAGCCCCCGAGTTACCGGGGAGCTGTTTTTT. Its protein is CASSPRVTGELFF.